These 10 T cell receptor beta chains came from one sample sequenced in a study of shared clonotypes between healthy human individuals. Assay used: immunoSEQ multiplex PCR; TCRdb lists only in-frame clones, some missing. The sample records more than 400,000 clones, over 70% being singletons. Sequences were obtained from PBMCs. These receptors all stem from a woman between 40 and 55 years old in good health. Some clones in this sample may be carry-over from other donors' samples.

Only a few counts were recorded for this clone. A far larger clone is a single base away, which makes a read error likely. The V and J genes are TRBV30 and TRBJ1-2; D not certain. The germline CDR1 and CDR2 sequences are GTSNPN and SVGIG (reference sequence). This CDR3 contains 13 residues. This chain's CDR3 is CAWSVLTNYCYTF. The CDR3 DNA sequence: TGTGCCTGGAGTGTATTAACAAACTATTGCTACACCTTC.

The rearrangement joins TRBV27 to TRBJ2-7; TRBD2 is a possible D gene (5 bases). V was shortened by 10 bases and J by 3 bases, with 7 bases between the two germline ends. Germline V gene sequence: CDR1 MNHEY, CDR2 SMNVEV (reference sequence). The CDR3 covers 10 residues. Here the CDR3 reads CATGDYEQYF. The CDR3 region has the DNA TGTGCCACCGGGGACTACGAGCAGTACTTC.

Comment on this clone: One base separates it from a far larger clone, so it is likely a read error. Other DNA sequences in this sample translate to the same CDR3. The rearrangement links TRBV30 to TRBJ1-2, with D unclear. The CDR3 is made up of 12 amino acids. Germline V CDR1 and CDR2: GTSNPN, SVGIG (reference sequence). V was shortened by 2 bases and J by 8 bases, with 12 bases between the two germline ends. CDR3 in amino acids: CAWSRPTYGYTF. The CDR3 DNA follows: TGTGCCTGGAGTCGACCGACCTACGGCTACACCTTC.

The chain couples TRBV11-2 to TRBJ2-2, with D perhaps matching TRBD2 (5 bases). Germline-derived CDR1 and CDR2 are SGHAT and FQNNGV. V was cut by 5 bases and J by 8 bases, with 9 bases left in between. The CDR3 sequence is 12 residues long. The CDR3 sequence: CASSPSLGELFF. In DNA, the CDR3 is TGTGCCAGCAGCCCTAGCTTGGGGGAGCTGTTTTTT.

The chain joins TRBV7-9 to TRBJ2-2; D is undetermined. CDR1 SEHNR and CDR2 FQNEAQ come from the germline V gene (reference sequence). V was cut by 0 bases and J by 7 bases, with 18 bases left in between. The CDR3 runs 17 residues. The CDR3 here is CASSLAYTDLYYGELFF. The CDR3 DNA reads TGTGCCAGCAGCTTAGCGTACACCGACTTATATTACGGGGAGCTGTTTTTT. Based on the CDR3 plus reference TRBV7-9 and TRBJ2-2, the full variable domain is DTGVSQNPRHKITKRGQNVTFRCDPISEHNRLYWYRQTLGQGPEFLTYFQNEAQLEKSRLLSDRFSAERPKGSFSTLEIQRTEQGDSAMYLCASSLAYTDLYYGELFFGEGSRLTVL.

The chain is built from TRBV19 and TRBJ2-7; 8 nucleotides agree with TRBD1. The CDR3 has 14 amino acids. From germline, CDR1 is LNHDA and CDR2 SQIVND (reference sequence). V shed 6 bases, J shed 6 bases, and the junction held 10 bases outside the gene matches. CDR3 bases: TGTGCCAGTAGCAACCCGGGACAGGCCACCGAGCAGTACTTC. Translating it yields CASSNPGQATEQYF. The full variable domain, rest sourced from reference TRBV19 and TRBJ2-7, is DGGITQSPKYLFRKEGQNVTLSCEQNLNHDAMYWYRQDPGQGLRLIYYSQIVNDFQKGDIAEGYSVSREKKESFPLTVTSAQKNPTAFYLCASSNPGQATEQYFGPGTRLTVT.

In this sample, this clone turned up once. CDR3 region: CASSWTGSYEQYF. The CDR3 nucleotides read TGTGCCAGCAGCTGGACAGGGTCCTACGAGCAGTACTTC. The chain carries TRBV5-4 and TRBJ2-7; TRBD1 agrees at 8 bases. CDR3 length: 13 residues. The germline V gene encodes CDR1 SGHNT and CDR2 YYREEE (reference sequence). J lost 1 base, V lost 3 bases, and 0 bases had no gene match.

This clone appeared once. Different DNA sequences within this sample yield the same CDR3. This chain joins TRBV18 and TRBJ2-7, with 13 bases lining up with TRBD2. Trimming at V came to 3 bases and at J to 4 bases, leaving 3 bases not matched to a gene. Germline V gene lookup returns CDR1 KGHSH and CDR2 LQKENI. This CDR3 has 15 residues. CDR3 in DNA: TGTGCCAGCTCACCCGGACTAGCGGGAGTGTACGAGCAGTACTTC. Its protein product is CASSPGLAGVYEQYF. Based on the CDR3 plus reference TRBV18 and TRBJ2-7, the full variable domain is NAGVMQNPRHLVRRRGQEARLRCSPMKGHSHVYWYRQLPEEGLKFMVYLQKENIIDESGMPKERFSAEFPKEGPSILRIQQVVRGDSAAYFCASSPGLAGVYEQYFGPGTRLTVT.

The V gene is TRBV7-9, the J gene TRBJ2-2; D unresolved. In germline, CDR1 is SEHNR, CDR2 FQNEAQ (reference sequence). The CDR3 is 15 residues long. V lost 2 bases and J 8 bases, leaving 15 bases between the germline ends. The CDR3 loop reads CASSLYEPTTGELFF. The CDR3 DNA follows: TGTGCCAGCAGCTTATATGAACCGACGACTGGGGAGCTGTTTTTT.

The chain joins TRBV4-3 to TRBJ2-3; perhaps TRBD2 as D (6 bases). Germline loops: CDR1 LGHNA, CDR2 YSLEER. V gave up 10 bases and J gave up 3 bases, with 20 bases separating them. The CDR3 loop spans 15 amino acids. In DNA form, the CDR3 reads TGCGCCACCACCAGGGAGGCGGGGAGGACAGATACGCAGTATTTT. Translated, it gives CATTREAGRTDTQYF.